Below are 6 T cell receptor beta chains sequenced from a single sample in a study of shared clonotypes between healthy human individuals. Clones were read by immunoSEQ multiplex PCR, and TCRdb kept only the in-frame ones, dropping some. The sample consists of 900,000 to 1,200,000 clones, 70% to 80% of them appearing once. Sequenced input: memory CD4+ T cells from PBMCs. The subset here: CD45RA-negative fraction. The receptor set was obtained from a young man in good health. Some clones in this sample may be carry-over from other donors' samples.

The rearrangement joins TRBV7-3 to TRBJ2-1, with 12 bases matching TRBD2. Unmatched junction bases numbered 12, after V lost 2 bases and J lost 1 base. This CDR3 spans 20 amino acids. Germline loops: CDR1 SGHTA, CDR2 FQGTGA. In DNA, the CDR3 is TGTGCCAGCAGCTTAGTCCACAGGCTAGCGGGAGGGCCGTCCTACAATGAGCAGTTCTTC. It yields the protein CASSLVHRLAGGPSYNEQFF.

The rearrangement uses TRBV6-1 and TRBJ2-1; D is undetermined. Germline values: CDR1 MNHNS, CDR2 SASEGT. This CDR3 comprises 14 residues. Between the trimmed V and J ends, which lost 9 bases and 1 base, there was a span of 13 bases. CDR3: CASVGLSSYNEQFF. The CDR3 region has the DNA TGTGCCAGTGTAGGCCTTTCTTCCTACAATGAGCAGTTCTTC.

This CDR3 reads CASSLYVNTEAFF. CDR3 in DNA: TGTGCCAGCAGCTTATATGTGAACACTGAAGCTTTCTTT. The chain combines TRBV11-3 with TRBJ1-1; no firm D call. V lost 2 bases to trimming and J lost 0 bases, with 4 bases between them. The germline CDR1 and CDR2 sequences are SGHNT and YENEEA. The CDR3 loop spans 13 amino acids. Supplemented by reference TRBV11-3 and TRBJ1-1, the full variable domain reads EAGVVQSPRYKIIEKKQPVAFWCNPISGHNTLYWYLQNLGQGPELLIRYENEEAVDDSQLPKDRFSAERLKGVDSTLKIQPAELGDSAVYLCASSLYVNTEAFFGQGTRLTVV.

The V and J genes are TRBV19 and TRBJ2-7; the D gene is possibly TRBD2 (5 bases). Germline V gives CDR1 LNHDA, CDR2 SQIVND (reference sequence). V lost 4 bases and J 0 bases, leaving 13 bases between the germline ends. The CDR3 extends over 15 amino acids. In nucleotides, the CDR3 is TGTGCCAGTAGTACCCCGGGATCCTACTCCTACGAGCAGTACTTC. The encoded protein is CASSTPGSYSYEQYF.

This rearrangement joins TRBV5-4 to TRBJ2-7; D assignment may be TRBD1 or TRBD2 (5 bases each). Germline V lookup: CDR1 SGHNT, CDR2 YYREEE (reference sequence). There are 15 residues in the CDR3. V was pared by 4 bases and J by 5 bases, with 19 bases between. The CDR3 is CASSPTGQGRDEQYF. DNA of the CDR3: TGTGCCAGCAGCCCGACGGGGCAGGGTAGGGACGAGCAGTACTTC.

The chain combines TRBV2 with TRBJ2-2, with 11 nucleotides matching TRBD2. The CDR3 is made up of 16 amino acids. V gave up 5 bases and J gave up 3 bases; unmatched junction bases: 5. Germline V gene data show CDR1 as SNHLY and CDR2 as FYNNEI. CDR3 residues: CASSWVSGRDTGELFF. The DNA for the CDR3 is TGTGCCAGCAGTTGGGTTAGCGGGAGGGACACCGGGGAGCTGTTTTTT.